This T cell receptor (beta chain) emerged from a study of T cells after yellow fever vaccination. Study as a whole: In the case of low-cell-number fractions, SMART-Seq v4 Ultra Low Input was used for preparation.

CDR1 and CDR2 from the germline V gene are SGHDT and YYEEEE. Trimming took off 2 bases at V and 4 bases at J, with 9 bases between the two ends. The CDR3 loop spans 13 amino acids. This clonotype was recorded many times. In making TCR cDNA, 5'RACE template switching added a universal primer site and UMIs to it. Using its own MiXCR run on the 5' RACE reads, TCRdb lists one record per CDR3 protein. This sample has 110,000 or so distinct CDR3 sequences, with more than 5.5% found just once. The TCR comes from a young man who received the YFV17D yellow fever vaccine. Sequenced here: CD4+ T cells sorted from PBMCs, sampled about 49 days after the first yellow fever vaccination. This chain joins TRBV5-6 and TRBJ2-5; D may correspond to TRBD1 or TRBD2 (5 bases each). Written as DNA, the CDR3 is TGTGCCAGCAGCTTAGGGGACGGAGAGACCCAGTACTTC. Residues: CASSLGDGETQYF.